This T cell receptor (beta chain) was captured by sequencing in a study of human T cells and chemical hapten exposure. As for the study in general: Per-sample variation in TCR yield stemmed mainly from small pooled library volume differences.

MiXCR was run by TCRdb on the RACE reads, yielding one entry per CDR3 protein. The data contain about 82,000 distinct CDR3 sequences, 10% to 15% of them seen just once; the ten biggest clones take up roughly 6%. This clonotype was recorded many times. The antigen is not known. Time point indicated: patch test 3, about 24 weeks after DPC sensitization. As for treatment: therapeutic diphenylcyclopropenone sensitization with weekly scalp DPC. This CDR3 is 15 amino acids long. Germline assignment: CDR1 DFQATT and CDR2 SNEGSKA (reference sequence). V shed 4 bases and J 0 bases; nucleotides not matched to a gene: 6. General study results and limits: DPC sensitization left the count of TCRs above 1 in 1000 unchanged.

The sequence came from a woman aged 45-60 years with alopecia areata. Some clones in this sample may be carry-over from other donors' samples. The specimen comprised whole blood, sampled in connection with sensitization to the hapten diphenylcyclopropenone (DPC). The chain employs TRBV20-1 and TRBJ1-5; TRBD1 aligns across 7 bases. The CDR3 loop is CSAKTGTYSNQPQHF. CDR3 bases: TGCAGTGCTAAGACAGGGACCTATAGCAATCAGCCCCAGCATTTT.